This TCR beta chain is from a study of cytomegalovirus exposure and HLA in healthy donors. Study observations and caveats: A later analysis reportedly found that, within productive TCRs, an Asian-associated ancestry cluster had fewer N-insertions than the mean observed across the roughly 630 donors. Most TCR sequences showed up rarely, but some public TCRs showed up in many donors.

A note on this clone: Its antigen is as yet unknown.

Both 60 Vbeta primers and 13 Jbeta primers went into the PCR. As originally analysed: A follow-up analysis tallied about 80 million unique TCR beta chains, some 11 million shared. Clones were read by immunoSEQ multiplex PCR, and TCRdb kept only the in-frame ones, dropping some. D and trimming were read from the DNA, whereas the V and J calls and clone size are those reported in that table. Among about 180,000 clones listed, about 80% were seen once. The germline CDR1 and CDR2 sequences are SGHDN and FVKESK. The CDR3 sequence is 18 residues long. The J segment lost 0 bases and the V segment lost 0 bases, leaving 7 bases of the junction unmatched.

The V and J genes are TRBV14 and TRBJ2-3; 9 bases are shared with TRBD2. The TCR comes from a woman in her 30s in good health and CMV-seronegative. The source material was PBMCs. CDR3 DNA: TGTGCCAGCAGCCAAGAAAAGGGGCTAGCGGGAAGCACAGATACGCAGTATTTT. Translated: CASSQEKGLAGSTDTQYF.